This TCR beta chain was captured by sequencing in a study of metastatic and nonmetastatic thyroid tumors. In the study overall: Both malignant and benign thyroid patients supplied peripheral blood and tumor or nodule tissue samples, across which the repertoires of these patients were then compared.

No treatment had been given to any patient before thyroid surgery. This clone was recorded at least ten times. What it recognizes is unknown. After removal of 2 bases from V and 1 base from J, the junction contained 6 bases not matched to a gene. This CDR3 region has 17 residues. From germline, CDR1 is SGDLS and CDR2 YYNGEE. Broader study findings: Malignant thyroid tumors reportedly had TCR beta diversity that was significantly higher than in benign nodules, in blood and tumor.

TCRdb called clones again from the PCR reads with MiXCR. The sample lists tens of thousands of clones, 4% to 5% occurring once. Sequencing was done on a sample of blood. The rearrangement joins TRBV9 to TRBJ2-2; 9 nucleotides align to TRBD1. The receptor was derived from a female donor with papillary thyroid cancer or a benign thyroid nodule (not recorded which). Some clones in this sample may be carry-over from other donors' samples. The CDR3 DNA sequence: TGTGCCAGCAGCGTCGGAGCGGGACAGGGGAACACCGGGGAGCTGTTTTTT. As protein: CASSVGAGQGNTGELFF.